Each of the 22 T cell receptor beta chains below was sequenced from the same sample in a study of blood T cell repertoires in COVID-19. Sequencing used immunoSEQ multiplex PCR; TCRdb keeps in-frame clones, though not all of them. This sample has about 250,000 clones, with 88% found just once. The sequencing sample was made of PBMCs or T cells enriched from blood (not recorded which). The receptors originated from a woman between 50 and 59 years old who had recovered from COVID-19.

This clone has only one observation. The genes are TRBV5-1 and TRBJ1-4, with D unclear. This CDR3 is built from 16 residues. Trimming left V 0 bases short and J 3 bases short, with 12 bases between. The germline V gene has CDR1 SGHRS and CDR2 YFSETQ. The CDR3 coding sequence is TGCGCCAGCAGCTTGGCCCCGGCGGCAGCTAATGAAAAACTGTTTTTT. It encodes CASSLAPAAANEKLFF.

The chain links TRBV15 to TRBJ1-5; 7 bases align to TRBD1. The germline V gene encodes CDR1 LNHNV and CDR2 YYDKDF (reference sequence). The CDR3 spans 14 residues. V was clipped by 5 bases and J by 4 bases; unmatched bases: 5. As DNA, the CDR3 is TGTGCCACCAGCCGGGGACAGAATAATCAGCCCCAGCATTTT. Its protein is CATSRGQNNQPQHF.

This chain links TRBV10-2 with TRBJ1-5, with D unclear. V was clipped by 4 bases and J by 4 bases, with 8 bases between them. The length of the CDR3 is 13 residues. In germline, CDR1 is WSHSY, CDR2 SAAADI. DNA of the CDR3: TGCGCCAGCAGTGCGAGTCGGAATCAGCCCCAGCATTTT. This gives the protein CASSASRNQPQHF.

The rearrangement joins TRBV11-2 to TRBJ1-3, with unresolved D. This CDR3 is built from 17 residues. V lost 1 base to trimming and J lost 0 bases, with 13 bases between them. The germline CDR1 and CDR2 sequences are SGHAT and FQNNGV. CDR3 amino acids: CASSLGVRTYSGNTIYF. The CDR3 DNA is TGTGCCAGCAGCTTAGGCGTTAGAACTTACTCTGGAAACACCATATATTTT.

This chain uses TRBV27 with TRBJ1-1; D uncertain. Germline V gene lookup returns CDR1 MNHEY and CDR2 SMNVEV (reference sequence). Trimming pared 5 bases from V and 7 bases from J, leaving 11 bases between. The CDR3 contains 12 residues. The chain's CDR3 is CASSKYGVEAFF. CDR3 nucleotides: TGTGCCAGCAGTAAATATGGAGTTGAAGCTTTCTTT.

The V gene is TRBV11-2, the J gene TRBJ2-3, with 9 bases matching TRBD2. Trimming at V came to 5 bases and at J to 3 bases, leaving 9 bases not matched to a gene. CDR3 length: 16 amino acids. Germline V CDR1 and CDR2: SGHAT, FQNNGV. The CDR3 DNA follows: TGTGCCAGCAGCCGAGACTTGACTAGCGGTACAGATACGCAGTATTTT. Translated: CASSRDLTSGTDTQYF. The variable domain in full, with the rest retrieved from reference TRBV11-2 and TRBJ2-3, is EAGVAQSPRYKIIEKRQSVAFWCNPISGHATLYWYQQILGQGPKLLIQFQNNGVVDDSQLPKDRFSAERLKGVDSTLKIQPAKLEDSAVYLCASSRDLTSGTDTQYFGPGTRLTVL.

This clone was recorded once. The V call is TRBV3-1 (or the pseudogene TRBV3-2), the J call TRBJ2-2; 8 bases are shared with TRBD1. This CDR3 spans 17 amino acids. V shed 4 bases and J 5 bases; nucleotides not matched to a gene: 12. Germline CDR1 is LGHDT and CDR2 is YNNKEL (reference sequence). This CDR3 is CASSRNSRTGRTGELFF. The CDR3 DNA reads TGTGCCAGCAGCCGAAATTCGCGGACAGGGAGGACCGGGGAGCTGTTTTTT.

On this clone: The sample has other DNA sequences that encode this CDR3 too. The V and J genes are TRBV18 and TRBJ2-1; 10 nucleotides line up with TRBD2. Looked up from germline, CDR1 is KGHSH and CDR2 is LQKENI. The CDR3 length is 15 residues. V shed 2 bases and J 7 bases; nucleotides not matched to a gene: 5. The CDR3 nucleotides read TGTGCCAGCTCACCAAGGCTAGCGGGAGATAATGAGCAGTTCTTC. Translating gives CASSPRLAGDNEQFF.

J is TRBJ1-6 and V is TRBV5-8, with D possibly TRBD1 on 6 matching bases. CDR3 length: 13 residues. Germline V gene lookup returns CDR1 SGHTS and CDR2 YDEGEE. Between the trimmed V and J ends, which lost 5 bases and 5 bases, there was a span of 8 bases. The CDR3 coding sequence is TGTGCCAGCAGGTGGACAGATAATTCACCCCTCCACTTT. It is translated as CASRWTDNSPLHF.

This clone appeared a single time. The rearrangement uses TRBV30 and TRBJ2-7; 7 bases are shared with TRBD1. Per the germline V gene, CDR1 is GTSNPN and CDR2 is SVGIG (reference sequence). J lost 5 bases, V lost 5 bases, and 9 bases had no gene match. This CDR3 has 13 amino acids. The chain's CDR3 is CAWERQGSHEQYF. The DNA of the CDR3 is TGTGCCTGGGAAAGACAGGGTAGTCACGAGCAGTACTTC.

The chain carries TRBV2 and TRBJ2-7, with 15 bases identical to TRBD2. The CDR3 spans 15 residues. Trimming at V came to 5 bases and at J to 5 bases, leaving 4 bases not matched to a gene. Germline CDR1 and CDR2: SNHLY and FYNNEI. The CDR3 sequence is CASSTRTSGRDEQYF. CDR3 bases: TGTGCCAGCAGTACCCGGACTAGCGGGAGGGACGAGCAGTACTTC.

The chain couples TRBV6-5 to TRBJ1-1; D perhaps matches TRBD1 (6 bases). V was clipped by 7 bases and J by 3 bases, with 9 bases between them. The CDR3 extends over 12 amino acids. Germline CDR1 reads MNHEY; CDR2 reads SVGAGI. DNA of the CDR3: TGTGCCAGCATGGGGGCAGACACTGAAGCTTTCTTT. This sequence encodes CASMGADTEAFF.

The chain is built from TRBV4-2 and TRBJ2-7; 10 bases are a match to TRBD1. Germline V gene lookup returns CDR1 LGHNA and CDR2 YNFKEQ. This CDR3 spans 18 amino acids. V was pared by 4 bases and J by 3 bases, with 15 bases of the junction left unmatched. The CDR3 is CASSPRRPGQGINYEQYF. The CDR3 nucleotides are TGTGCCAGCAGCCCTCGTCGGCCGGGACAGGGGATTAACTACGAGCAGTACTTC.

The CDR3 sequence is CASRPRGGANTEAFF. CDR3 DNA: TGTGCCAGCAGACCCCGAGGGGGGGCCAACACTGAAGCTTTCTTT. This sequence joins TRBV2 and TRBJ1-1; a possible D gene is TRBD1 (6 bases). The CDR3 covers 15 residues. Germline lookup yields CDR1 SNHLY and CDR2 FYNNEI. V was trimmed by 6 bases and J by 2 bases, leaving 16 bases between them.

The genes are TRBV7-2 and TRBJ2-7; D perhaps matches TRBD1 (5 bases). The V and J ends lost 0 bases and 6 bases respectively, with 12 bases between them. The CDR3 has 14 residues. CDR1 and CDR2 (germline): SGHTA, FQGNSA. The CDR3 nucleotides are TGTGCCAGCAGCTTAGCGTTCCCAGGGTTCGAGCAGTACTTC. Translating gives CASSLAFPGFEQYF.

The count of this clone is one. The chain is built from TRBV12-3 or TRBV12-4 and TRBJ1-2; possible D gene TRBD1, 5 bases. The length of the CDR3 is 12 residues. V was trimmed by 3 bases and J by 5 bases, leaving 7 bases between them. CDR3 amino acids: CASSLDIYGYTF. For the CDR3, the DNA is TGTGCCAGCAGTTTGGACATTTATGGCTACACCTTC.

This sequence joins TRBV6-2 or TRBV6-3 and TRBJ2-7, with D possibly being TRBD1 (6 bases). CDR1 is MNHEY, CDR2 SVGEGT, per germline. CDR3 length: 15 amino acids. V was trimmed by 3 bases and J by 2 bases, leaving 14 bases between them. The CDR3 spells CASSYWGTGTYEQYF. For the CDR3, the DNA is TGTGCCAGCAGTTATTGGGGAACAGGGACCTACGAGCAGTACTTC.

A few counts support this clone. The V call is TRBV7-3, the J call TRBJ1-1; tentative D call: TRBD1 (5 bases). Germline lookup yields CDR1 SGHTA and CDR2 FQGTGA. Deletions cut 4 bases from V and 8 bases from J, with 11 bases between. The CDR3 consists of 12 residues. The chain's CDR3 is CASSSGRDEAFF. The CDR3 DNA reads TGTGCCAGCAGCTCGGGGAGGGACGAAGCTTTCTTT.

V gene TRBV6-5 combines with J gene TRBJ2-7; TRBD2 aligns across 7 bases. Germline values: CDR1 MNHEY, CDR2 SVGAGI. The V segment lost 9 bases and the J segment 1 base; nucleotides outside the gene matches: 6. The CDR3 has 13 amino acids. This CDR3 reads CASREVGSYEQYF. For the CDR3, the DNA is TGTGCCAGTCGGGAGGTCGGTTCCTACGAGCAGTACTTC.

There are a few counts of this clone. V usage is TRBV30 and J usage is TRBJ1-1; the match to TRBD1 covers 9 bases. CDR3 size: 13 residues. Trimming took 7 bases from V and 2 from J; bases not matched to a gene: 5. Germline values: CDR1 GTSNPN, CDR2 SVGIG (reference sequence). CDR3 nucleotide sequence: TGTGCCTTAAACAGGGGGCTTAACACTGAAGCTTTCTTT. Translating gives CALNRGLNTEAFF. The entire variable domain, with the rest obtained from reference TRBV30 and TRBJ1-1, is as follows: SQTIHQWPATLVQPVGSPLSLECTVEGTSNPNLYWYRQAAGRGLQLLFYSVGIGQISSEVPQNLSASRPQDRQFILSSKKLLLSDSGFYLCALNRGLNTEAFFGQGTRLTVV.

On this clone itself: A junction boundary mismatches the germline segment, possibly from a read error. This chain connects TRBV5-4 to TRBJ1-1, with TRBD1 as a possible D gene (6 bases). Per the germline V gene, CDR1 is SGHNT and CDR2 is YYREEE (reference sequence). This CDR3 contains 15 residues. CDR3 loop: CASSSGQVVKTEAFF. The DNA for the CDR3 is TGTGCCAGCAGCTCGGGACAAGTGGTGAAAACTGAAGCTTTCTTT.

The chain couples TRBV27 to TRBJ2-4; 7 bases map to TRBD2. This CDR3 region has 16 residues. The germline V gene has CDR1 MNHEY and CDR2 SMNVEV (reference sequence). With V trimmed by 0 bases and J by 0 bases, 2 bases remained unmatched. The CDR3 loop is CASSLSGRIAKNIQYF. In DNA form, the CDR3 reads TGTGCCAGCAGTTTATCCGGGAGGATAGCCAAAAACATTCAGTACTTC.